The sequence of this T cell receptor beta chain was determined in a study of shared clonotypes between healthy human individuals. On the study more broadly: CD4 naive cells filled three plates per donor, CD4 memory three, CD8 naive two and CD8 memory one.

Whole-study findings and limits: Only blood samples were collected, and tissue repertoires likely differ. It was the non-shared clonotypes that had lower generation probabilities than clonotypes shared by all four donors. Clonotype sharing across several donors was observed for around 4.8% of naive CD4 clonotypes.

As for this clone: What it binds is unknown.

The protocol was immunoSEQ multiplex PCR, while the TCRdb copy is restricted to in-frame clones and leaves out a portion. This table holds 2.5 million or so clones, over 85% found once. This CDR3 comprises 15 residues. V dropped 2 bases and J dropped 5; count of bases not matched to a gene: 3. The germline V gene encodes CDR1 MDHEN and CDR2 SYDVKM. Sequencing was done on a sample of naive CD4+ T cells sorted from blood. Subset defined: CD45RA+ positively selected. The rearrangement links TRBV28 to TRBJ1-5; 10 bases align to TRBD1. The source is a man in his late teens or twenties in good health. The DNA of the CDR3 is TGTGCCAGCAGTTTAGGGGGACAGGGGTATCAGCCCCAGCATTTT. This gives the protein CASSLGGQGYQPQHF.